This T cell receptor beta chain emerged from a study of blood T cell repertoires in COVID-19. Study details: Specimens from acute and convalescent COVID-19 originated in the United States, Italy and Spain. T cells, B-cell-depleted T cells, or PBMCs supplied cDNA or gDNA.

People in the exposed group encountered a COVID-19 case within 2 weeks before entering the study. Details on this clone: This CDR3 is also generated by other DNA sequences in the sample.

Original data processing: Nucleated cell counts were estimated from reference gene primer amplification. Sequencing was performed with immunoSEQ multiplex PCR; in TCRdb, only in-frame clones are kept and a portion is missing. The DNA gave D and trimming, while V, J and clone size come from that table. The top ten clones hold approximately 3% of a sample with some 270,000 clones, 85% to 95% of them seen once. The sequenced material came from PBMCs or T cells enriched from blood (not recorded which). This clonotype was sampled from a man aged 40-49 years who had been exposed to COVID-19.

CDR3 protein: CAWTGGNTEAFF. In nucleotides, the CDR3 is TGTGCCTGGACGGGGGGGAACACTGAAGCTTTCTTT. The chain employs TRBV30 and TRBJ1-1; D perhaps matches TRBD1 (5 bases). Trimming left V 4 bases short and J 1 base short, with 7 bases between. Germline loops: CDR1 GTSNPN, CDR2 SVGIG (reference sequence). CDR3 length: 12 residues.